These 20 T cell receptor beta chains were all obtained from the same sample, sequenced in a study of neurological immune-mediated disorders. TCRdb called the 5' RACE reads again in MiXCR, with one record for every CDR3 protein. The sample has approximately 70,000 distinct CDR3 sequences, about a tenth seen once; the top ten hold around a tenth. This sample's time point: longitudinal time-point 1 (baseline). The source material was PBMCs. The receptors originated from a man aged 25 to 45 in good health.

This chain's CDR3 is CSAEGLAGQTQYF. CDR3 DNA sequence: TGCAGTGCCGAGGGACTAGCAGGGCAGACCCAGTACTTC. V and J are TRBV20-1 and TRBJ2-5; 9 bases match TRBD2. Germline CDR1 DFQATT, CDR2 SNEGSKA (reference sequence). Losses at the gene ends were 6 bases for V and 6 bases for J; bases not matched to a gene: 8. This CDR3 is 13 amino acids long.

V usage is TRBV5-1 and J usage is TRBJ2-1; 11 nucleotides match TRBD2. This CDR3 spans 18 amino acids. Germline lookup yields CDR1 SGHRS and CDR2 YFSETQ. Losses at the gene ends were 5 bases for V and 4 bases for J; bases not matched to a gene: 14. The CDR3 DNA is TGCGCCAGCAGATTCCCCTGGACTAGCGGGTTTCAATACAATGAGCAGTTCTTC. Its protein is CASRFPWTSGFQYNEQFF.

This clonotype was observed many times. The genes are TRBV5-1 and TRBJ1-1, with D perhaps matching TRBD1 (5 bases). This CDR3 contains 13 residues. The germline V and J ends were trimmed by 0 bases and 6 bases, with 9 bases remaining between them. The germline V gene has CDR1 SGHRS and CDR2 YFSETQ. This CDR3 is CASSLVQGAEAFF. The CDR3 DNA sequence: TGCGCCAGCAGCTTGGTCCAGGGCGCTGAAGCTTTCTTT.

In this sample, this clonotype turned up many times. This chain uses TRBV7-9 with TRBJ1-1; no clear D gene. Germline CDR1 is SEHNR and CDR2 is FQNEAQ (reference sequence). V lost 4 bases to trimming and J lost 6 bases, with 12 bases between them. CDR3 length: 13 residues. The CDR3 nucleotides are TGTGCCAGCAGCTATGGGGAGCGGTCTGAAGCTTTCTTT. Amino acid sequence: CASSYGERSEAFF.

Notes on this clonotype: A much larger clone sits a single nucleotide away, making a read error possible. Since no conserved phenylalanine or tryptophan closes the CDR3, a read error is the likely cause. The CDR3 nucleotides read TGCGCCAGCAGCGAGGAGGGGCGAACCAACAATGAGCAGTTCCTC. This codes for CASSEEGRTNNEQFL. V usage is TRBV5-1 and J usage is TRBJ2-1, with D possibly TRBD2 on 6 matching bases. This CDR3 spans 15 amino acids. Germline V CDR1 and CDR2: SGHRS, YFSETQ. Trimming took off 4 bases at V and 5 bases at J, with 16 bases between the two ends.

In its sample, this clonotype was seen many times. This chain joins TRBV3-1 and TRBJ2-7; D possibly corresponds to TRBD2 (6 bases). Germline V gene lookup returns CDR1 LGHDT and CDR2 YNNKEL (reference sequence). This CDR3 spans 14 amino acids. Trimming cost V 1 base and J 4 bases, with 11 bases left between them. The CDR3, as DNA: TGTGCCAGCAGCCAAGGCCTAGCGAGGTACGAGCAGTACTTC. Its protein product is CASSQGLARYEQYF.

This clonotype has at least ten counts. The J gene is TRBJ1-2, the V gene TRBV29-1; 9 bases match TRBD1. The junction had 7 bases not matched to a gene; V was cut back by 7 bases and J by 7 bases. Germline V gene lookup returns CDR1 SQVTM and CDR2 ANQGSEA. CDR3 length equals 12 residues. This chain's CDR3 is CSARGTGSGYTF. CDR3 coding DNA: TGCAGCGCCCGTGGGACAGGGAGTGGCTACACCTTC.

This clonotype was seen at least ten times. The chain links TRBV28 to TRBJ2-2; D not resolved. Trimming shortened V by 6 bases and J by 4 bases, and 18 bases separated the two germline ends. The CDR3 consists of 16 residues. Germline values: CDR1 MDHEN, CDR2 SYDVKM. In DNA form, the CDR3 reads TGTGCCAGCAGCCAAATACCCCCCAGGAGCACCGGGGAGCTGTTTTTT. Its protein is CASSQIPPRSTGELFF.

V usage is TRBV29-1 and J usage is TRBJ2-7; D is possibly TRBD1 (5 bases). This CDR3 region has 14 residues. The V and J ends lost 6 bases and 2 bases respectively, with 17 bases between them. The germline gives CDR1 SQVTM, CDR2 ANQGSEA. Here the CDR3 DNA reads TGCAGCGTGATCCCCGGCCAGGGTACCTACGAGCAGTACTTC. Translated, it gives CSVIPGQGTYEQYF.

This clonotype occurred many times. V gene TRBV6-5 combines with J gene TRBJ2-1; 14 bases are a match to TRBD2. This CDR3 comprises 15 residues. V gave up 5 bases and J gave up 7 bases; unmatched junction bases: 4. CDR1 is MNHEY and CDR2 is SVGAGI in the germline V gene. The CDR3 loop is CASSRTSGRYNEQFF. CDR3 DNA sequence: TGTGCCAGCAGTCGGACTAGCGGGAGGTATAATGAGCAGTTCTTC.

Of note for this clonotype: Mismatch with germline at one junction end may stem from a read error. The chain uses TRBV5-1 and TRBJ2-5, with D unclear. The CDR3 is made up of 13 amino acids. Germline lookup yields CDR1 SGHRS and CDR2 YFSETQ. The CDR3 sequence: CASRRPDKENQYF. CDR3 sequence (DNA): TGCGCCAGCAGGAGGCCCGATAAAGAGAACCAGTACTTC. The whole variable domain, filled in from reference TRBV5-1 and TRBJ2-5, reads KAGVTQTPRYLIKTRGQQVTLSCSPISGHRSVSWYQQTPGQGLQFLFEYFSETQRNKGNFPGRFSGRQFSNSRSEMNVSTLELGDSALYLCASRRPDKENQYFGPGTRLLVL.

The table lists this clonotype with many counts. The rearrangement joins TRBV6-5 to TRBJ1-4; weak D call: TRBD1 (5 bases). The CDR3 is 15 residues long. The V gene's germline CDR1 is MNHEY and CDR2 SVGAGI. With 6 bases removed from V and 6 bases from J, the gap between germline ends came to 17 bases. The CDR3 loop is CASRGRGAKDEKLFF. The CDR3 DNA is TGTGCCAGCAGGGGCAGAGGGGCGAAGGATGAAAAACTGTTTTTT.

This clonotype was counted many times. The V gene is TRBV18, the J gene TRBJ1-4; unclear D gene. V was cut by 2 bases and J by 4 bases, with 14 bases left in between. CDR3 size: 16 residues. Per the germline V gene, CDR1 is KGHSH and CDR2 is LQKENI. The CDR3 is CASSPTLGQINEKLFF. For the CDR3, the DNA is TGTGCCAGCTCACCAACCTTGGGTCAGATTAATGAAAAACTGTTTTTT.

In its sample, this clonotype was seen many times. The J gene is TRBJ2-7, the V gene TRBV7-8; 10 bases align to TRBD2. Trimming took 1 base from V and 4 from J; bases not matched to a gene: 1. Germline V gene sequence: CDR1 SGHVS, CDR2 FQNEAQ. The CDR3 extends over 14 amino acids. The CDR3 nucleotides read TGTGCCAGCAGCTTAGAGGGACTAGCGTACGAGCAGTACTTC. The encoded protein is CASSLEGLAYEQYF.

There are many counts of this clonotype. The chain uses TRBV5-1 and TRBJ2-7; no clear D gene. V shed 1 base and J shed 1 base, with 9 bases lying between them. Germline values: CDR1 SGHRS, CDR2 YFSETQ. The CDR3 runs to 14 residues. CDR3 in DNA: TGCGCCAGCAGCTTGCAGTCAGAATCCTACGAGCAGTACTTC. Translated, it gives CASSLQSESYEQYF.

Regarding this clonotype: Relative to the germline gene, one junction end is altered; a read error may explain this. The chain employs TRBV3-1 and TRBJ1-1; D call uncertain. Germline CDR1 is LGHDT and CDR2 is YNNKEL (reference sequence). The CDR3 runs 13 residues. CDR3 coding DNA: TGTGCCAGCAGCCCGACGGTGAAGACTGAAGTTTTCTTT. It translates to CASSPTVKTEVFF. The full variable domain, rest sourced from reference TRBV3-1 and TRBJ1-1, is DTAVSQTPKYLVTQMGNDKSIKCEQNLGHDTMYWYKQDSKKFLKIMFSYNNKELIINETVPNRFSPKSPDKAHLNLHINSLELGDSAVYFCASSPTVKTEVFFGQGTRLTVV.

This clonotype was seen many times. The J gene is TRBJ1-5, the V gene TRBV27; maybe TRBD1 (6 bases). Germline-derived CDR1 and CDR2 are MNHEY and SMNVEV (reference sequence). The CDR3 is 15 residues long. V was clipped by 8 bases and J by 0 bases, with 14 bases between them. The CDR3 DNA reads as TGTGCCAGCGGGAACAGGGCATATAGCAATCAGCCCCAGCATTTT. The encoded protein is CASGNRAYSNQPQHF.

This clonotype occurred many times. This rearrangement joins TRBV20-1 to TRBJ1-2; D gene uncertain. The CDR3 extends over 12 amino acids. Germline CDR1 is DFQATT and CDR2 is SNEGSKA (reference sequence). Trimming removed 1 base at V and 5 bases at J, with 8 bases between. The CDR3, as DNA: TGCAGTGCTAGAGTACACGTTTATGGCTACACCTTC. Translating gives CSARVHVYGYTF.

This clonotype was observed at least ten times. V and J are TRBV20-1 and TRBJ2-7; 12 nucleotides match TRBD2. CDR1 DFQATT and CDR2 SNEGSKA come from the germline V gene (reference sequence). V gave up 4 bases and J gave up 4 bases; unmatched junction bases: 8. The CDR3 extends over 15 amino acids. The CDR3 sequence is CSAKSGLAGIYEQYF. The CDR3 DNA reads TGCAGTGCTAAATCGGGACTAGCGGGTATTTACGAGCAGTACTTC.

In the case of this clonotype: One base away lies a much larger clone, so this may be a sequencing read error. The rearrangement joins TRBV6-1 to TRBJ1-5; D is ambiguous. The V gene lost 10 bases and the J gene lost 1 base, with 17 bases spanning the gap. Germline CDR1 reads MNHNS; CDR2 reads SASEGT. The CDR3 is made up of 15 amino acids. The CDR3 loop reads CATRTLPESNQPQHF. The CDR3 DNA is TGTGCCACCCGGACCCTGCCCGAGAGCAATCAGCCCCAGCATTTT.